This is a list of T cell receptor beta chains from one sample in a study of human T cells and chemical hapten exposure. TCRdb reprocessed the RACE reads with MiXCR, giving one entry per CDR3 protein. The sample lists fewer than 400,000 distinct CDR3 sequences, around 7% occurring once. Source: whole blood, taken in connection with sensitization to the hapten diphenylcyclopropenone (DPC). These receptors were collected from a woman in her late teens or twenties with alopecia areata. Some clones in this sample may be carry-over from other donors' samples. The CDR3 runs from the conserved cysteine through the conserved F or W. The D gene is left open where the match is weak. Clone size is shown for a subset of rows, as once, few, many or a class of expanded clone.

>-|-|TRBV2|TRBJ1-1
CASSGTEMNTEAFF
TGTGCCAGCAGTGGGACAGAGATGAACACTGAAGCTTTCTTT
>TRBD1|many|TRBV12-3/TRBV12-4|TRBJ1-5
CASSLGQGANQPQHF
TGTGCCAGCAGTTTAGGACAGGGGGCGAATCAGCCCCAGCATTTT
>TRBD1|-|TRBV11-2|TRBJ1-2
CASSHLGGGQGRYGYTF
TGTGCCAGCAGCCACCTAGGGGGGGGACAGGGCCGCTATGGCTACACCTTC
>-|many|TRBV7-9|TRBJ1-1
CASSLVNTEAFF
TGTGCCAGCAGTTTGGTGAACACTGAAGCTTTCTTT
>TRBD1|many|TRBV18|TRBJ1-1
CASSPGGQGEAFF
TGTGCCAGCTCACCGGGGGGACAGGGTGAAGCTTTCTTT
>-|-|TRBV6-2/TRBV6-3|TRBJ1-5
CASSYSGEPQHF
TGTGCCAGCAGTTACTCGGGGGAGCCCCAGCATTTT
>TRBD1|many|TRBV6-2/TRBV6-3|TRBJ1-6
CASSYYQGVGNSPLHF
TGTGCCAGCAGTTACTACCAGGGGGTCGGGAATTCACCCCTCCACTTT
>-|few|TRBV7-2|TRBJ1-1
CASSLAGFLEAFF
TGTGCCAGCAGCTTGGCCGGGTTCCTCGAAGCTTTCTTT
>-|few|TRBV6-5|TRBJ1-2
CASRRTEAYGYTF
TGTGCCAGCAGACGAACAGAGGCCTATGGCTACACCTTC
>-|few|TRBV20-1|TRBJ1-2
CSARQNINYGYTF
TGCAGTGCTAGACAGAACATTAACTATGGCTACACCTTC
>-|few|TRBV5-1|TRBJ1-1
CASTGTPNTEAFF
TGCGCCAGCACCGGGACACCTAACACTGAAGCTTTCTTT
>-|-|TRBV5-1|TRBJ2-3
CASSFPGPLGTDTQYF
TGCGCCAGCAGCTTCCCCGGCCCTTTAGGGACAGATACGCAGTATTTT
>-|few|TRBV12-3/TRBV12-4|TRBJ2-5
CASSLVRRETQYF
TGTGCCAGCAGTTTGGTACGTCGGGAGACCCAGTACTTC
>TRBD1|-|TRBV9|TRBJ2-1
CASSRDSVYNEQFF
TGTGCCAGCAGCCGGGACAGTGTGTACAATGAGCAGTTCTTC
>-|-|TRBV27|TRBJ2-7
CASGFSGEQYF
TGTGCCAGCGGTTTCTCCGGGGAGCAGTACTTC
>-|many|TRBV7-2|TRBJ2-1
CASSLEARNNEQFF
TGTGCCAGCAGCTTAGAAGCTAGAAACAATGAGCAGTTCTTC
>-|many|TRBV4-3|TRBJ2-7
CASSQEAEREQYF
TGCGCCAGCAGCCAAGAAGCTGAACGCGAGCAGTACTTC
>TRBD2|many|TRBV6-4|TRBJ2-3
CASSPGWASGGAIPDTQYF
TGTGCCAGCAGTCCTGGATGGGCTAGCGGGGGGGCGATCCCAGATACGCAGTATTTT
>-|-|TRBV5-4|TRBJ2-2
CASSPGGGSGELFF
TGTGCCAGCAGCCCTGGTGGAGGGTCCGGGGAGCTGTTTTTT
>TRBD1|many|TRBV20-1|TRBJ2-7
CSASGQGGGEQYF
TGCAGTGCAAGCGGACAGGGAGGAGGCGAGCAGTACTTC
>TRBD2|-|TRBV6-2/TRBV6-3|TRBJ2-1
CASSSLRAGGHTYNEQFF
TGTGCCAGCAGTTCCCTTCGGGCGGGGGGACATACCTACAATGAGCAGTTCTTC
>-|-|TRBV6-5|TRBJ1-2
CASSDRHYGYTF
TGTGCCAGCAGCGACAGACACTATGGCTACACCTTC
>-|few|TRBV2|TRBJ1-2
CASSPGYLLGYTF
TGTGCCAGCAGTCCAGGGTATTTGCTTGGCTACACCTTC
>TRBD2|-|TRBV6-5|TRBJ2-7
CASSSPRGAGYEQYF
TGTGCCAGCAGTTCCCCGCGGGGGGCCGGGTACGAGCAGTACTTC
>TRBD1|few|TRBV6-2/TRBV6-3|TRBJ1-5
CASSLIGTGAQPQHF
TGTGCCAGCAGCTTGATCGGGACAGGGGCTCAGCCCCAGCATTTT
>TRBD2|many|TRBV7-2|TRBJ2-3
CASSLVGTRNTDTQYF
TGTGCCAGCAGCTTAGTGGGGACTAGAAACACAGATACGCAGTATTTT
>TRBD1|few|TRBV12-3/TRBV12-4|TRBJ1-2
CASSWGQGDYGYTF
TGTGCCAGCAGCTGGGGGCAGGGGGACTATGGCTACACCTTC
>-|many|TRBV27|TRBJ2-3
CASSFGGGTDTQYF
TGTGCCAGCAGTTTCGGGGGTGGCACAGATACGCAGTATTTT
>-|few|TRBV11-3|TRBJ2-2
CASSFDSSSTLNTGELFF
TGTGCCAGCAGCTTCGACAGTTCCTCGACCCTTAACACCGGGGAGCTGTTTTTT
>-|-|TRBV10-3|TRBJ1-5
CASERGGGDNQPQHF
TGTGCCTCAGAGCGGGGTGGAGGAGACAATCAGCCCCAGCATTTT
>-|few|TRBV2|TRBJ1-4
CASSVDHPRKLFF
TGTGCCAGCAGCGTGGACCACCCTCGGAAACTGTTTTTT
>TRBD1|-|TRBV5-4|TRBJ2-3
CASSLGGTGGLDTQYF
TGTGCCAGCAGCTTGGGAGGGACAGGGGGTCTGGATACGCAGTATTTT
>TRBD1|-|TRBV11-2|TRBJ1-3
CASSSRGQGNTIYF
TGTGCCAGCAGCTCCAGGGGGCAGGGAAACACCATATATTTT
>-|many|TRBV28|TRBJ1-3
CASRLGQAGNTIYF
TGTGCCAGCCGTTTGGGACAAGCTGGAAACACCATATATTTT